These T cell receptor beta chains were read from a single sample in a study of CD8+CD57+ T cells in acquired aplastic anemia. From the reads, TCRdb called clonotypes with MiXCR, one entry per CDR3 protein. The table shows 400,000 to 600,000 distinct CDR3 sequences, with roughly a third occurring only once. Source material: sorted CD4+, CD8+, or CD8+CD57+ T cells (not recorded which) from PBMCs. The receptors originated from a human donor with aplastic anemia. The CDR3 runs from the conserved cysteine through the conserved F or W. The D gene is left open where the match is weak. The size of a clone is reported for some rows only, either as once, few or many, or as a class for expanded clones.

TGTGCCAGCAGCCACACCGACAGGGCTGAAGCTTTCTTT | CASSHTDRAEAFF | many | TRBJ1-1 | TRBD1 | TRBV13
TGTGCCACCAGCAGAAGGGACAGGGGGTCTGTCGAGCAGTACTTC | CATSRRDRGSVEQYF | few | TRBJ2-7 | TRBD1 | TRBV15
TGTGCCAGCAGTTTAGCGCTTAGCGGGAGACACGAGCAGTACTTC | CASSLALSGRHEQYF | - | TRBJ2-7 | TRBD2 | TRBV12-3/TRBV12-4
TGTGCCAGCAGCCGTCGACAGAACACTGAAGCTTTCTTT | CASSRRQNTEAFF | - | TRBJ1-1 | - | TRBV7-3
TGTGCCACCACTTCAGGGGGGCTTTTCATCAGAGATACGCAGTATTTT | CATTSGGLFIRDTQYF | few | TRBJ2-3 | - | TRBV11-1
TGTGCCAGCAGTTACTCAGGGCAGCCCCTTCATGGCTATGGCTACACCTTC | CASSYSGQPLHGYGYTF | - | TRBJ1-2 | - | TRBV6-5
TGTGCCAGTAGTAGATACGGGACAGGGAAAAACATTCAGTACTTC | CASSRYGTGKNIQYF | many | TRBJ2-4 | TRBD1 | TRBV19
TGCAGTGCTAGTCTAGGGGGTAATTCACCCCTCCACTTT | CSASLGGNSPLHF | many | TRBJ1-6 | - | TRBV20-1
TGCGCCAGCAGCTTTGTCTCCATGGGCGGAGATACGCAGTATTTT | CASSFVSMGGDTQYF | - | TRBJ2-3 | - | TRBV5-1
TGTGCCAGCAGTAGCAGCTGGGGTGGCTACACCTTC | CASSSSWGGYTF | few | TRBJ1-2 | - | TRBV7-8
TGTGCCAGCAGCTTTTCACTTGGGACTAGCGACACCGGGGAGCTGTTTTTT | CASSFSLGTSDTGELFF | - | TRBJ2-2 | TRBD2 | TRBV11-2
TGTGCCAGCAGCTTGGGAAGCTCCTACGAGCAGTGCTTC | CASSLGSSYEQCF | - | TRBJ2-7 | - | TRBV7-2
TGTGCCAGCAGCTTAGGGGTTAGGGAGCAGTTCTTC | CASSLGVREQFF | - | TRBJ2-1 | - | TRBV7-8
TGTGCCACCAGCAGAGACCGGGACAGGGTCGTCTATGGCTACACCTTC | CATSRDRDRVVYGYTF | many | TRBJ1-2 | TRBD1 | TRBV15
TGCAGTGCGACGGACAGGAACTATGGCTACACCTTC | CSATDRNYGYTF | many | TRBJ1-2 | TRBD1 | TRBV20-1
TGTGCCAGCAGCTTCGGAGCGGCGGACAATGAGCAGTTCTTC | CASSFGAADNEQFF | - | TRBJ2-1 | - | TRBV11-2
TGTGCTAGACTGTCCAGCGGGACTTACGAGCAGTACTTC | CARLSSGTYEQYF | - | TRBJ2-7 | TRBD2 | TRBV25-1
TGTGCCAGCAGCGAAGGGGGCGATTTGTTGCAAGCTTTCTTT | CASSEGGDLLQAFF | - | TRBJ1-1 | TRBD1 | TRBV7-8
TGCAGTGCTAGAGGAACTAGCGGGAGGGCCGAGGCAGATACGCAGTATTTT | CSARGTSGRAEADTQYF | - | TRBJ2-3 | TRBD2 | TRBV20-1
TGTGCCAGCAGCTTTGGAGGGGCCTACGAGCAGTACTTC | CASSFGGAYEQYF | many | TRBJ2-7 | - | TRBV7-8
TGTGCGATGGAGGGGGCGGAGGAGACCCAGTACTTC | CAMEGAEETQYF | once | TRBJ2-5 | - | TRBV30
TGTGCCAGTAGTATAGGCGGAGGGGGAGAGACCCAGTACTTC | CASSIGGGGETQYF | many | TRBJ2-5 | - | TRBV19
TGTGCCATCAGTGGAGTGGCGCGGGGTTGGGAAAAACTGTTTTTT | CAISGVARGWEKLFF | - | TRBJ1-4 | - | TRBV10-3
TGTGCCAGCAGCTCTCCGGGACTAGTAGTTGGGGCCAACGTCCTGACTTTC | CASSSPGLVVGANVLTF | few | TRBJ2-6 | TRBD2 | TRBV7-2
TGCGCCAGCAGCTTGGGAATTAGCGGGGTTAACAATGAGCAGTTCTTC | CASSLGISGVNNEQFF | - | TRBJ2-1 | TRBD2 | TRBV5-1
TGTGCCAGCAGCTTAGATGGGGAGGGTGAGCAGTTCTTC | CASSLDGEGEQFF | - | TRBJ2-1 | TRBD2 | TRBV7-2
TGCAGTGCTAGATTTTCAGACAGGGGATATCGCGGCTACACCTTC | CSARFSDRGYRGYTF | few | TRBJ1-2 | TRBD1 | TRBV20-1
TGCAGTGCTGTTAAGCGGGACTCCTACAATGAGCAGTTCTTC | CSAVKRDSYNEQFF | few | TRBJ2-1 | TRBD2 | TRBV20-1
TGTGCAGAAAAAGGCGGGGGGGCAACAGATACGCAGTATTTT | CAEKGGGATDTQYF | few | TRBJ2-3 | TRBD2 | TRBV7-2
TGTGCCAGCAGCGTAATGGTCAGTCCTCGAGATACGCAGTATTTT | CASSVMVSPRDTQYF | - | TRBJ2-3 | - | TRBV9
TGTGCCAGCAGCTTACTAGGGGCAGGGCCCCAGCCCCAGCATTTT | CASSLLGAGPQPQHF | many | TRBJ1-5 | - | TRBV7-8
TGTGCCAGCAGTGGCCGACAGGCTGCAACTAATGAAAAACTGTTTTTT | CASSGRQAATNEKLFF | many | TRBJ1-4 | - | TRBV2
TGTGCCAGCAGCGCGGACAGGGGTTTACCCCTCCACTTT | CASSADRGLPLHF | many | TRBJ1-6 | TRBD1 | TRBV14
TGTGCCAGCAGCCTAGCTGGACTTCACGACGGACGCGAGCAGTACTTC | CASSLAGLHDGREQYF | many | TRBJ2-7 | - | TRBV4-2
TGTGCCAGCAGTGACTCGGGGACAGCCGCAACTAATGAAAAACTGTTTTTT | CASSDSGTAATNEKLFF | - | TRBJ1-4 | TRBD1 | TRBV6-4
TGTGCCACCAGTGATTTTACAGGCTCGACCCAGCATTTT | CATSDFTGSTQHF | many | TRBJ1-5 | - | TRBV24-1
TGTGCCAGCAGTCGGGACAGGCTTAGTAATATGTTAGGCTACACCTTC | CASSRDRLSNMLGYTF | - | TRBJ1-2 | TRBD1 | TRBV5-5
TGCGCCAGCAGCCAAGTGATTTCTGCGGGACTAGCGAGATACGAGCAGTACTTC | CASSQVISAGLARYEQYF | - | TRBJ2-7 | TRBD2 | TRBV4-1
TGTGCCACCAGCAGAGAGGGAGGGAACACCATATATTTT | CATSREGGNTIYF | - | TRBJ1-3 | - | TRBV15
TGCGCCAGCAGTGAGAGGGGGGAACTGTTTTTT | CASSERGELFF | - | TRBJ1-4 | - | TRBV10-1
TGTGCCTGGACCCAGACCAATTACTATGGCTACACCTTC | CAWTQTNYYGYTF | - | TRBJ1-2 | - | TRBV30
TGTGCCGCCTGGGGACAGGGAGGCGACACTGAAGCTTTCTTT | CAAWGQGGDTEAFF | many | TRBJ1-1 | TRBD1 | TRBV19
TGTGCCAGCAGATTCCAGGCTACACCCCTCCACTTT | CASRFQATPLHF | many | TRBJ1-6 | - | TRBV6-1
TGTGCCAGCAGTTTAAGGGGGGCGTGGGACGAGCAGTTCTTC | CASSLRGAWDEQFF | - | TRBJ2-1 | - | TRBV12-3/TRBV12-4
TGCAGCGTTTACACCGGCGGCACAGATACGCAGTATTTT | CSVYTGGTDTQYF | few | TRBJ2-3 | - | TRBV29-1
TGTGCCAGTAGTATACCGCCGTTTTCCCCGGGAGGAAACACCATATATTTT | CASSIPPFSPGGNTIYF | - | TRBJ1-3 | - | TRBV19
TGCGCCAGCAGCTTGGGGGGCTGGACTAACGAGCAGTACTTC | CASSLGGWTNEQYF | - | TRBJ2-7 | - | TRBV5-1
TGTGCCAGCTCGGCGCGGACCTCCTACAATGAGCAGTTCTTC | CASSARTSYNEQFF | many | TRBJ2-1 | - | TRBV2
TGTGCCAGCAGCGTAGGGGGAAGCTCCTATAATTCACCCCTCCACTTT | CASSVGGSSYNSPLHF | - | TRBJ1-6 | - | TRBV9
TGCGCCAGCAGCCAGGGGCTGGGGGGATATGGCTACACCTTC | CASSQGLGGYGYTF | few | TRBJ1-2 | - | TRBV4-3
TGTGCCAGCAGCAGACTAGCGGGAGTCGAGCAGTACTTC | CASSRLAGVEQYF | - | TRBJ2-7 | TRBD2 | TRBV11-2
TGTGCCAGTAGCCCAGGGGTTACGGACGGCTACACCTTC | CASSPGVTDGYTF | - | TRBJ1-2 | - | TRBV19
TGTGCCAGCAAATCGTTTACAGAGCAGTTCTTC | CASKSFTEQFF | - | TRBJ2-1 | - | TRBV12-3/TRBV12-4
TGTGCCAGCAACTCTCCCTGGGAGCGGCGGGAGAAGCATGAGCAGTTCTTC | CASNSPWERREKHEQFF | - | TRBJ2-1 | TRBD2 | TRBV7-6
TGTGCCAGTAGTTCGGACAGGGTGGTAAAAGATACGCAGTATTTT | CASSSDRVVKDTQYF | - | TRBJ2-3 | TRBD1 | TRBV19
TGCAGTGCCCATAAGGGGGGCGGGGAGCCCCAGCATTTT | CSAHKGGGEPQHF | - | TRBJ1-5 | - | TRBV20-1
TGCGCCAGCAGTCTCCTGTCGGAGTTGGGCGAGCAGTACTTC | CASSLLSELGEQYF | few | TRBJ2-7 | - | TRBV5-1